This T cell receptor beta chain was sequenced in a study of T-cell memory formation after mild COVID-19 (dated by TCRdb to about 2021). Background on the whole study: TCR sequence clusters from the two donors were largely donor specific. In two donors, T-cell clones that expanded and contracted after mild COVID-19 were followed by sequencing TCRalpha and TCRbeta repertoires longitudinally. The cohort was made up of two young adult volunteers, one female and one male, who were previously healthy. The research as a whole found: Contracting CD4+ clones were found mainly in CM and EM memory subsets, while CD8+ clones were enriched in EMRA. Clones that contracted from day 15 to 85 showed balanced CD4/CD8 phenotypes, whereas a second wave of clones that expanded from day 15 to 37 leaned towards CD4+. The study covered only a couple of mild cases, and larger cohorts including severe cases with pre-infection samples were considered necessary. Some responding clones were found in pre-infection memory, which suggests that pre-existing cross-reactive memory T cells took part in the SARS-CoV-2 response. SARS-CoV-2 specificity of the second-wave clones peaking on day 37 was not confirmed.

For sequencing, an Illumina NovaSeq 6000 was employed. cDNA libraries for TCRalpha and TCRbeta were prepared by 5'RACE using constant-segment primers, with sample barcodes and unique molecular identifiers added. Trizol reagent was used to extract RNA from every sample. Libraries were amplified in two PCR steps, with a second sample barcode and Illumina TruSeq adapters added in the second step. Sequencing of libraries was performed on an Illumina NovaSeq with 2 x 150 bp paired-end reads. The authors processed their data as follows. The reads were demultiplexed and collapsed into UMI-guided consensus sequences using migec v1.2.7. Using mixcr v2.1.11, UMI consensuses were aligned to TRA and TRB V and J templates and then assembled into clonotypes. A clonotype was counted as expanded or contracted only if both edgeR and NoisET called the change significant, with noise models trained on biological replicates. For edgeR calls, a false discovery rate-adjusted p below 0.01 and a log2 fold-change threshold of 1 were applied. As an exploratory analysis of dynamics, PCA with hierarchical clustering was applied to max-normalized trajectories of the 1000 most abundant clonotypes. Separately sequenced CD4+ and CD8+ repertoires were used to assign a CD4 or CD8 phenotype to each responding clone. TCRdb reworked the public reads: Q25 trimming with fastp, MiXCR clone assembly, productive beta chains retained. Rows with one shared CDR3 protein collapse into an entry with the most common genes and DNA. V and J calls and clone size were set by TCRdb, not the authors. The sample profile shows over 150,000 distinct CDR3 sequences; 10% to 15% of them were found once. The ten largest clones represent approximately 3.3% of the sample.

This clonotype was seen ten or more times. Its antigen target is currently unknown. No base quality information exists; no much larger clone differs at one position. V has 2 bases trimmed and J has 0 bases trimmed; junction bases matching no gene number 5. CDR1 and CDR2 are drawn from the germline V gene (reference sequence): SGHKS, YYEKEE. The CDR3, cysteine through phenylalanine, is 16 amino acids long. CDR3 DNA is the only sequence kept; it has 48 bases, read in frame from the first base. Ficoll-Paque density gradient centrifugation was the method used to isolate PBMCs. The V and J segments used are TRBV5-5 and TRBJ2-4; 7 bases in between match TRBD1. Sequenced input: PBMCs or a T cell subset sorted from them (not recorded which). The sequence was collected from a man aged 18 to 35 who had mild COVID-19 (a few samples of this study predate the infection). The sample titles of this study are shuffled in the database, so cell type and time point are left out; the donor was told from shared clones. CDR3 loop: CASSFRTGLAKNIQYF. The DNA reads TGTGCCAGCAGCTTCAGGACAGGACTAGCCAAAAACATTCAGTACTTC.